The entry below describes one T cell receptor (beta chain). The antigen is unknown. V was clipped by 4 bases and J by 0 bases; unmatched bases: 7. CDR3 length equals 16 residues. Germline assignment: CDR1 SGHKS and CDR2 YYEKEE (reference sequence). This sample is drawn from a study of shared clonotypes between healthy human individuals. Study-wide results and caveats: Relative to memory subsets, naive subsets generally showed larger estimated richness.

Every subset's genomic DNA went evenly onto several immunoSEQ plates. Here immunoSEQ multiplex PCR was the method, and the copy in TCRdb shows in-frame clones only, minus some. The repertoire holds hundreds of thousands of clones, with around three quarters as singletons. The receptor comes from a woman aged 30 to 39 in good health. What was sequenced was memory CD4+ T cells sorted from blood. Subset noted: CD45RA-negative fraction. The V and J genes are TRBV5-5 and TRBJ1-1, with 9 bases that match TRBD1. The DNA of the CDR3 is TGTGCCAGCAGCACAGAGACAGGGGGGATGAACACTGAAGCTTTCTTT. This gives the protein CASSTETGGMNTEAFF.